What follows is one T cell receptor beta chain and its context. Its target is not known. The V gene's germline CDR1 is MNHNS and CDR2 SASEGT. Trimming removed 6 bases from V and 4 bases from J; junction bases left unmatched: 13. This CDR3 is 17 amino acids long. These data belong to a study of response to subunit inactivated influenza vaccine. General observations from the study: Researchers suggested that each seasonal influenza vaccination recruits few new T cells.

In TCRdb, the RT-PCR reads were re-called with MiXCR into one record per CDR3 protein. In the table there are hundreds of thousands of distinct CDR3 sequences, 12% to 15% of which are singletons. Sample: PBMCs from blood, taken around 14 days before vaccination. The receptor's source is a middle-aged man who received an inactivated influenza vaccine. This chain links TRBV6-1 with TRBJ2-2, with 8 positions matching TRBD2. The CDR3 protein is CASSKLSGTRATGELFF. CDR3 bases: TGTGCCAGCAGCAAGCTCTCCGGGACTAGAGCCACCGGGGAGCTGTTTTTT.